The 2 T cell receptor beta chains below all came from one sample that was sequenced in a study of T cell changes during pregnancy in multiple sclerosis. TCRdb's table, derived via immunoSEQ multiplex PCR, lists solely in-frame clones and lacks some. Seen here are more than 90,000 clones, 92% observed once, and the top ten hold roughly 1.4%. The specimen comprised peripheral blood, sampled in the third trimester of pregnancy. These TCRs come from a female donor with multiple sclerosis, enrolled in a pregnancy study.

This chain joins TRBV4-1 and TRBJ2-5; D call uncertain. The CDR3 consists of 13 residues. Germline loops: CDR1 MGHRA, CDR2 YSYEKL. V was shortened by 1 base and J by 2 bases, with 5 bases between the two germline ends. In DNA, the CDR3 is TGCGCCAGCAGCCAAGCTGTTCAAGAGACCCAGTACTTC. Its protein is CASSQAVQETQYF.

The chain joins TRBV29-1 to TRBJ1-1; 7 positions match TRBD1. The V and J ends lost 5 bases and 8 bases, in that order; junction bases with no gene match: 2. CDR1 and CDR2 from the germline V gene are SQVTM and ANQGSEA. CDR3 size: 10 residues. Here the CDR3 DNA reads TGCAGCGTTTCGGGACAGGAAGCTTTCTTT. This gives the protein CSVSGQEAFF.